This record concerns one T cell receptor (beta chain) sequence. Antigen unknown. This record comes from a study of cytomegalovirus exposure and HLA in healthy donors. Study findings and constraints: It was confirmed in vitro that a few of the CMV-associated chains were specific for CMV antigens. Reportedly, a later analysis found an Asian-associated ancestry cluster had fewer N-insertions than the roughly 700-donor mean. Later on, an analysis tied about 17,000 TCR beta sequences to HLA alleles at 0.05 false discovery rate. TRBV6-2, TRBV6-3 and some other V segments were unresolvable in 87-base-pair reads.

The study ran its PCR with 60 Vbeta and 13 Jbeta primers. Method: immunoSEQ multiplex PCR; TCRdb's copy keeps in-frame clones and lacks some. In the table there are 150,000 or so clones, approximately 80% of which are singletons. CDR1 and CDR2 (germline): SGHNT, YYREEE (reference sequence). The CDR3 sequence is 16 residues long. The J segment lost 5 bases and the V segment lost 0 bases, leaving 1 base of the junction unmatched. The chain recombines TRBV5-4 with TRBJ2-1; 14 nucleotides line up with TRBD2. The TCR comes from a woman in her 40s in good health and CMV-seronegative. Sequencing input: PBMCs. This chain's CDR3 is CASSLEGLAGDNEQFF. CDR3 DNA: TGTGCCAGCAGCTTGGAGGGACTAGCGGGAGACAATGAGCAGTTCTTC.